One sample yielded the 10 T cell receptor beta chains listed below, sequenced in a study of blood T cell repertoires in COVID-19. TCRdb keeps only in-frame clones here, not all; method: immunoSEQ multiplex PCR. Here the sample spans 65,000 to 70,000 clones, roughly 89% being singletons. The material sequenced was peripheral blood. The receptors were gathered from a woman of 80 years or more with acute or convalescent COVID-19.

The chain links TRBV6-2 or TRBV6-3 to TRBJ2-2, with D maybe TRBD2 (5 bases). The CDR3 has 15 amino acids. From germline, CDR1 is MNHEY and CDR2 SVGEGT. V was cut by 2 bases and J by 4 bases, with 11 bases left in between. In nucleotides, the CDR3 is TGTGCCAGCAGTTACGTTCGGGGTGGCACCGGGGAGCTGTTTTTT. Translation gives CASSYVRGGTGELFF.

V usage is TRBV3-1 (or the pseudogene TRBV3-2) and J usage is TRBJ1-2; D is unresolved. The CDR3 extends over 14 amino acids. Trimming took off 1 base at V and 2 bases at J, with 8 bases between the two ends. Germline lookup yields CDR1 LGHDT and CDR2 YNNKEL (reference sequence). This CDR3 is CASSQGGRNYGYTF. Here the CDR3 DNA reads TGTGCCAGCAGCCAAGGCGGCCGAAACTATGGCTACACCTTC.

The chain joins TRBV5-6 to TRBJ2-5; the D is unclear. The CDR3 spans 13 residues. CDR1 and CDR2 (germline): SGHDT, YYEEEE. V lost 4 bases and J lost 7, with 14 bases in between. CDR3: CASSLGAPGTQYF. CDR3 coding DNA: TGTGCCAGCAGCCTCGGAGCCCCGGGGACCCAGTACTTC. The whole variable domain, remainder taken from reference TRBV5-6 and TRBJ2-5, is DAGVTQSPTHLIKTRGQQVTLRCSPKSGHDTVSWYQQALGQGPQFIFQYYEEEERQRGNFPDRFSGHQFPNYSSELNVNALLLGDSALYLCASSLGAPGTQYFGPGTRLLVL.

This clone appeared once. This sequence joins TRBV12-2 and TRBJ2-3; TRBD2, the table's D call, was not compared with the DNA. TRBV12-2 is classified as a pseudogene. The CDR3 is 18 amino acids. The chain's CDR3 is CASRLGWTSGRATDTQYF. CDR3 bases: TGTGCAAGTCGCTTAGGTTGGACTAGCGGGAGGGCCACAGATACGCAGTATTTT.

This chain connects TRBV7-9 to TRBJ1-1, with D unclear. V was trimmed by 6 bases and J by 2 bases, leaving 7 bases between them. CDR3 length equals 12 residues. CDR1 is SEHNR and CDR2 is FQNEAQ in the germline V gene (reference sequence). CDR3 DNA: TGTGCCAGCAGTCCCAGAAACACTGAAGCTTTCTTT. Translated, it gives CASSPRNTEAFF.

The gene calls are TRBV7-2 and TRBJ2-1; tentatively, D is TRBD2 (7 bases). Germline CDR1 is SGHTA and CDR2 is FQGNSA. The CDR3 sequence is 15 residues long. V was clipped by 0 bases and J by 4 bases, with 10 bases between them. The CDR3, as DNA: TGTGCCAGCAGCTTAGCGGGGGGGCCGTACAATGAGCAGTTCTTC. It yields the protein CASSLAGGPYNEQFF. Drawing the rest from reference TRBV7-2 and TRBJ2-1, the complete variable domain is GAGVSQSPSNKVTEKGKDVELRCDPISGHTALYWYRQSLGQGLEFLIYFQGNSAPDKSGLPSDRFSAERTGGSVSTLTIQRTQQEDSAVYLCASSLAGGPYNEQFFGPGTRLTVL.

V usage is TRBV11-2 and J usage is TRBJ2-3; TRBD2 matches 8 bases. The germline CDR1 and CDR2 sequences are SGHAT and FQNNGV. Trimming cost V 10 bases and J 4 bases; bases outside gene matches: 13. The CDR3 is made up of 15 amino acids. The CDR3 loop is CATSSGAGVADTQYF. Here the CDR3 DNA reads TGTGCCACAAGCTCAGGAGCGGGAGTGGCAGATACGCAGTATTTT.

In nucleotides, the CDR3 is TGCGCCAGCAGCTTGGGACAGCCGAACACCGGGGAGCTGTTTTTT. Translated: CASSLGQPNTGELFF. The chain combines TRBV5-1 with TRBJ2-2, with D possibly matching TRBD1 (5 bases). This CDR3 has 15 residues. The V end was cut by 0 bases, the J end by 0 bases, with 6 bases between. The V gene's germline CDR1 is SGHRS and CDR2 YFSETQ.

The gene calls are TRBV3-1 (or the pseudogene TRBV3-2) and TRBJ1-2; D is ambiguous. V was shortened by 1 base and J by 3 bases, with 12 bases between the two germline ends. CDR3 length equals 15 residues. Per the germline V gene, CDR1 is LGHDT and CDR2 is YNNKEL (reference sequence). DNA of the CDR3: TGTGCCAGCAGCCAAGCCGCAAATGGGCACTATGGCTACACCTTC. This encodes CASSQAANGHYGYTF.

In nucleotides, the CDR3 is TGTGCCAGCAGTTTCTCCGGGAGCTATGAGCAGTTCTTC. This translates into CASSFSGSYEQFF. The rearrangement uses TRBV28 and TRBJ2-1; TRBD2 is a possible D gene (6 bases). The CDR3 runs to 13 residues. V lost 3 bases to trimming and J lost 8 bases, with 11 bases between them. Per germline, CDR1 MDHEN and CDR2 SYDVKM. Filled out from reference TRBV28 and TRBJ2-1, the complete variable domain reads DVKVTQSSRYLVKRTGEKVFLECVQDMDHENMFWYRQDPGLGLRLIYFSYDVKMKEKGDIPEGYSVSREKKERFSLILESASTNQTSMYLCASSFSGSYEQFFGPGTRLTVL.